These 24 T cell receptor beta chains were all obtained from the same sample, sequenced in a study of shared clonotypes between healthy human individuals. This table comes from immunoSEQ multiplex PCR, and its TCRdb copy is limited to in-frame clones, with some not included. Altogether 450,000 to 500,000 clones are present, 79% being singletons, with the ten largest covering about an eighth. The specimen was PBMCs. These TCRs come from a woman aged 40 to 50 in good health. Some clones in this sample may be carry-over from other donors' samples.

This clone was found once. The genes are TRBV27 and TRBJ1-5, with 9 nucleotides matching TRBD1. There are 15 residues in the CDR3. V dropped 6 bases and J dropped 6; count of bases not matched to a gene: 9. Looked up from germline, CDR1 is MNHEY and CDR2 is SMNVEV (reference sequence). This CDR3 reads CASSRGQGVPQPQHF. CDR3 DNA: TGTGCCAGCAGCCGGGGACAGGGTGTCCCTCAGCCCCAGCATTTT.

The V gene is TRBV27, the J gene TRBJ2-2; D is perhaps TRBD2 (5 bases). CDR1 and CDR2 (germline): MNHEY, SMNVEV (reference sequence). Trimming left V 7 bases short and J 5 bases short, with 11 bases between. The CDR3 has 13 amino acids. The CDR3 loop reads CASNLRGTGELFF. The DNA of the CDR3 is TGTGCCAGCAATCTAAGAGGGACCGGGGAGCTGTTTTTT.

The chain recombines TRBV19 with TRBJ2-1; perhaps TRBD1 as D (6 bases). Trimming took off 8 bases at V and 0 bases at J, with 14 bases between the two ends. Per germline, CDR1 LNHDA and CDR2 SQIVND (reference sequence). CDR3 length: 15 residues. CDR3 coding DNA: TGTGCCAGTGAACCAACAGGGTACTCCTACAATGAGCAGTTCTTC. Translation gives CASEPTGYSYNEQFF.

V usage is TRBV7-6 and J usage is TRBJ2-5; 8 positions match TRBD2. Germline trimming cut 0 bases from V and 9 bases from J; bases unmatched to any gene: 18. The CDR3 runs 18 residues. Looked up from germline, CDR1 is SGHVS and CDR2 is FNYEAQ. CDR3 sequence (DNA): TGTGCCAGCAGCTTAGCCCGGTCCACACTAGCGGTCTCAAGAGCCCAGTACTTC. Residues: CASSLARSTLAVSRAQYF.

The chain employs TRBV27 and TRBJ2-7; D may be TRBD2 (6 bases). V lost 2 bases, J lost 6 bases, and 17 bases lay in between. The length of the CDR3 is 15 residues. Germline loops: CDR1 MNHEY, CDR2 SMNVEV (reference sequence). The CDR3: CASSLRGLREVEQYF. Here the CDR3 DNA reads TGTGCCAGCAGTTTAAGAGGGCTGAGGGAGGTCGAGCAGTACTTC.

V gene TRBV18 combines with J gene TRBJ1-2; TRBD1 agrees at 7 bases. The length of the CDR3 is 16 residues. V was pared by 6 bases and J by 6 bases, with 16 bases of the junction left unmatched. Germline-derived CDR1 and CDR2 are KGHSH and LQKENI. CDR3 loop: CASSTRGRQGGDGYTF. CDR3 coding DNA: TGTGCCAGCTCCACGAGAGGACGACAGGGCGGTGATGGCTACACCTTC.

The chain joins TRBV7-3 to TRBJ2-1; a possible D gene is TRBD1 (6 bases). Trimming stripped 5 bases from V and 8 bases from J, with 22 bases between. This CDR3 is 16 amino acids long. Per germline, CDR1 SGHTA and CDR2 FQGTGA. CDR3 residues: CASSETAGTPSDEQFF. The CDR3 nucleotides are TGTGCCAGCAGCGAAACCGCCGGGACACCCTCGGATGAGCAGTTCTTC.

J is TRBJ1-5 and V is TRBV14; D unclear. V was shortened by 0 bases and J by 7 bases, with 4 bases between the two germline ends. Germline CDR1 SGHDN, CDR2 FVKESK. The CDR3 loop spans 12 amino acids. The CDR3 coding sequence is TGTGCCAGCAGCCAAGAAGGACAGCCCCAGCATTTT. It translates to CASSQEGQPQHF.

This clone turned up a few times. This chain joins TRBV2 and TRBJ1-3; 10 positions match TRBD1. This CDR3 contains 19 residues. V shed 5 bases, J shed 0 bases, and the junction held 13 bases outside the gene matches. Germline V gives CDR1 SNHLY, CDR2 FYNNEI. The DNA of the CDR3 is TGTGCCAGCAGTCTACTTGATACCGGGACAGGGGCCTCTGGAAACACCATATATTTT. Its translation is CASSLLDTGTGASGNTIYF.

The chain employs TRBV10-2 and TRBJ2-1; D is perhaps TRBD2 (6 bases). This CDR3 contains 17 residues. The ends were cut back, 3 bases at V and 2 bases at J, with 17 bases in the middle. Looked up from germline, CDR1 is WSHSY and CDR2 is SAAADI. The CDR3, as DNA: TGCGCCAGCAGTGAATCGTTTGGGCTAGCGCCCTACAATGAGCAGTTCTTC. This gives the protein CASSESFGLAPYNEQFF.

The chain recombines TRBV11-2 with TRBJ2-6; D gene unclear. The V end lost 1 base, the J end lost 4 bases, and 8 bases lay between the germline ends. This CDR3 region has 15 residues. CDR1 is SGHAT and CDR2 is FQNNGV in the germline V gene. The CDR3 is CASSLVGFGANVLTF. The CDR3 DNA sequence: TGTGCCAGCAGCTTAGTAGGGTTCGGGGCCAACGTCCTGACTTTC.

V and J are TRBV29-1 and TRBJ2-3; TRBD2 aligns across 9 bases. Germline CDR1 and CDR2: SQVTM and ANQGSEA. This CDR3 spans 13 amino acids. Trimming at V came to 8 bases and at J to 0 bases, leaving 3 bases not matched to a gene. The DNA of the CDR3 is TGCAGCTCAGGGACTAGCAGCACAGATACGCAGTATTTT. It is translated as CSSGTSSTDTQYF.

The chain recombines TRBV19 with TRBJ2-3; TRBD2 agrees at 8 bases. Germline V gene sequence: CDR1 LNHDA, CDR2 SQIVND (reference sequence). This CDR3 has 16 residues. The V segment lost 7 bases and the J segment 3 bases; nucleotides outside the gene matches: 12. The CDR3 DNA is TGTGCCAGTACAAGCGGGAGTGGTGTGGGGACAGATACGCAGTATTTT. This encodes CASTSGSGVGTDTQYF.

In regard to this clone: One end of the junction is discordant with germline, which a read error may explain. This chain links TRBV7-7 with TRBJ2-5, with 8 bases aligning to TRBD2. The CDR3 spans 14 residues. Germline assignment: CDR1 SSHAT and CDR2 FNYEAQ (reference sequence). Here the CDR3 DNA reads TGTGCTAGCAGCTTAAGGGCCGCGGGAGGGACCCAGTACTTC. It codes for CASSLRAAGGTQYF. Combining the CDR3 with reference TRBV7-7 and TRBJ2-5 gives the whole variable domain GAGVSQSPRYKVTKRGQDVTLRCDPISSHATLYWYQQALGQGPEFLTYFNYEAQPDKSGLPSDRFSAERPEGSISTLTIQRTEQRDSAMYRCASSLRAAGGTQYFGPGTRLLVL.

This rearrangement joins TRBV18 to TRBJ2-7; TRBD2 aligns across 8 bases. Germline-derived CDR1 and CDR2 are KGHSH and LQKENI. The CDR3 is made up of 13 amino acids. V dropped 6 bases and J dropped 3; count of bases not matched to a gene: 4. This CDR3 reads CASSTGTSYEQYF. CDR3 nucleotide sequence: TGTGCCAGCTCTACCGGGACTAGCTACGAGCAGTACTTC. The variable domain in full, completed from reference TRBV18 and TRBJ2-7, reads NAGVMQNPRHLVRRRGQEARLRCSPMKGHSHVYWYRQLPEEGLKFMVYLQKENIIDESGMPKERFSAEFPKEGPSILRIQQVVRGDSAAYFCASSTGTSYEQYFGPGTRLTVT.

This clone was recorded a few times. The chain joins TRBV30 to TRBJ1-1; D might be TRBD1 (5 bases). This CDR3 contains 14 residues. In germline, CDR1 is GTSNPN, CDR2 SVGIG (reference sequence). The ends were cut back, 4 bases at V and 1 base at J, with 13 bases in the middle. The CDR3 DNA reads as TGTGCCTGGACCGAGGGACGGAGGAACACTGAAGCTTTCTTT. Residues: CAWTEGRRNTEAFF.

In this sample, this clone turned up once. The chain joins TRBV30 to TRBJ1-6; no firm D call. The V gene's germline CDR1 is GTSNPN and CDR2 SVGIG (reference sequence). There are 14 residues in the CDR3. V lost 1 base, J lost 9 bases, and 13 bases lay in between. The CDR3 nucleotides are TGTGCCTGGAGTGGTCGGCAGGCGGGTTCACCCCTCCACTTT. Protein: CAWSGRQAGSPLHF.

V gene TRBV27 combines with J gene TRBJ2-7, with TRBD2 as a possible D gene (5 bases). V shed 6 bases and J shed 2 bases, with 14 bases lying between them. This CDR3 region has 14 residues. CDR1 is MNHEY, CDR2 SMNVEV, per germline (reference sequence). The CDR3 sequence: CASSPRRGTYEQYF. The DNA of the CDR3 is TGTGCCAGCAGCCCCCGACGGGGAACCTACGAGCAGTACTTC.

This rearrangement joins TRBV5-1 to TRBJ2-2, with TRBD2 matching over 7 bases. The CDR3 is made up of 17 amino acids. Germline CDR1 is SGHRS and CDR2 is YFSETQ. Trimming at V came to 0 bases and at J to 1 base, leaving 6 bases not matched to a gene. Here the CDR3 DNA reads TGCGCCAGCAGCTTGGCCGGGACGGGAGGGAACACCGGGGAGCTGTTTTTT. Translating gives CASSLAGTGGNTGELFF.

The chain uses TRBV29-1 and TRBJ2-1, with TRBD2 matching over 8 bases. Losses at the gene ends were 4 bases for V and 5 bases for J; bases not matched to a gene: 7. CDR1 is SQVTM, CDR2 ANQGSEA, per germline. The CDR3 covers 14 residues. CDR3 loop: CSVVAGTRDNEQFF. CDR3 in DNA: TGCAGCGTTGTTGCCGGGACTAGGGACAATGAGCAGTTCTTC.

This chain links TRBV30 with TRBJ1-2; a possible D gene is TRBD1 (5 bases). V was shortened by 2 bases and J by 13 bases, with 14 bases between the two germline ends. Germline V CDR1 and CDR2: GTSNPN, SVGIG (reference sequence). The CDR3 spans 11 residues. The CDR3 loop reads CAWSRGGSRTF. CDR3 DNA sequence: TGTGCCTGGAGTAGGGGCGGGTCCCGCACCTTC.

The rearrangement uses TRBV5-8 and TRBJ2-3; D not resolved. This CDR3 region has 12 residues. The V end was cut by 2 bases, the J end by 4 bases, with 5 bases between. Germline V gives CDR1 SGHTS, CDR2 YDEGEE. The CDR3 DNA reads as TGTGCCAGCAGCTTTATGGCAGATACGCAGTATTTT. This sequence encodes CASSFMADTQYF.

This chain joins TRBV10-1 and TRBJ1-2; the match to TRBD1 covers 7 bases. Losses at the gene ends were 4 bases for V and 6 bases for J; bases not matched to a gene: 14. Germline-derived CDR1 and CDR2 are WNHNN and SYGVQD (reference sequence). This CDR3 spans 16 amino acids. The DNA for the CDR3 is TGCGCCAGCAGTGTAATCCGGGACAGCATGGGGGATGGCTACACCTTC. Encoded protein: CASSVIRDSMGDGYTF.

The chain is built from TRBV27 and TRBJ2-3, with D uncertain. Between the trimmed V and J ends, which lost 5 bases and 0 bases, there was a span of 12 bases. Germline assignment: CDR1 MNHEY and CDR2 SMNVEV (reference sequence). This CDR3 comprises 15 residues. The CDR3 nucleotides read TGTGCCAGCAGTCTGTCCGACCCGAGCACAGATACGCAGTATTTT. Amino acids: CASSLSDPSTDTQYF.